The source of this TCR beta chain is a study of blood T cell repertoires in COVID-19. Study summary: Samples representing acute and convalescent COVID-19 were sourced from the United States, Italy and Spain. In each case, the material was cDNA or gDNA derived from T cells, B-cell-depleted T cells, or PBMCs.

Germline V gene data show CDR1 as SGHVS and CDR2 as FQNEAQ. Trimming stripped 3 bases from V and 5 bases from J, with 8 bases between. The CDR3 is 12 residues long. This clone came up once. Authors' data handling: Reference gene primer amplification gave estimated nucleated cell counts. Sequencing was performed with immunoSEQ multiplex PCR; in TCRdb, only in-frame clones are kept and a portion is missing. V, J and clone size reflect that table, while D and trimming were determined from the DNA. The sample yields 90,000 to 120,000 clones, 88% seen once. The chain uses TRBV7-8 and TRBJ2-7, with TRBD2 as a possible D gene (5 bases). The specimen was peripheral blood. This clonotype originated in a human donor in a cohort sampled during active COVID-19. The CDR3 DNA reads TGTGCCAGCAGCTTCGAGGGAAACGAGCAGTACTTC. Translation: CASSFEGNEQYF.